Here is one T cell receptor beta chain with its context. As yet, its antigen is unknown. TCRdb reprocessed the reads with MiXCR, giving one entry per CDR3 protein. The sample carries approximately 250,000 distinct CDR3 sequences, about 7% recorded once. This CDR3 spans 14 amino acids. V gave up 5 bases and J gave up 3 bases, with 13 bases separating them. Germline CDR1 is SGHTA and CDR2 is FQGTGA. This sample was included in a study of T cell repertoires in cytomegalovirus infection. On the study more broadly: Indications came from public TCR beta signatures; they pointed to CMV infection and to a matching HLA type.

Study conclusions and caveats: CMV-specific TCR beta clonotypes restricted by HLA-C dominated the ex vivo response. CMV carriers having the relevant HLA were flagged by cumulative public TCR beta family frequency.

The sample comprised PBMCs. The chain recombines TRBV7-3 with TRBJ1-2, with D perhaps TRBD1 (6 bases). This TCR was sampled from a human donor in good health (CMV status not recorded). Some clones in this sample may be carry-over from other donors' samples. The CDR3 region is CASSGIGGYYGYTF. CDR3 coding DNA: TGTGCCAGCAGCGGTATAGGGGGATACTATGGCTACACCTTC.